This TCR beta chain stems from a study of Tregs in tolerant kidney transplant recipients. Overall study findings and caveats: The most relevant donor-specific Treg TCRbeta repertoire apparently came from expansion with activated donor B cells. No direct test of biological reproducibility was done here. Validation in larger populations is needed because few patients were studied.

CD4+CD25+CD127- Tregs, CD4+CD25- non-Tregs, CD4 and CD8 cells were sorted. As for this clone: Its specificity is unknown.

The CDR3 runs 14 residues. Deletions cut 7 bases from V and 0 bases from J, with 10 bases between. Germline CDR1 is WSHSY and CDR2 is SAAADI. TCRdb's table, derived via immunoSEQ multiplex PCR, lists solely in-frame clones and lacks some. Of about 240,000 clones listed, 80% to 85% were seen once; the top ten hold roughly 0.67%. This clonotype was obtained from a human donor in good health. The chain has TRBV10-2 and TRBJ2-1; the D gene is possibly TRBD2 (5 bases). Source material: CD4+ T cells from blood. The CDR3 protein is CASTSGSSYNEQFF. CDR3 in DNA: TGCGCCAGCACCTCTGGGAGCTCCTACAATGAGCAGTTCTTC.